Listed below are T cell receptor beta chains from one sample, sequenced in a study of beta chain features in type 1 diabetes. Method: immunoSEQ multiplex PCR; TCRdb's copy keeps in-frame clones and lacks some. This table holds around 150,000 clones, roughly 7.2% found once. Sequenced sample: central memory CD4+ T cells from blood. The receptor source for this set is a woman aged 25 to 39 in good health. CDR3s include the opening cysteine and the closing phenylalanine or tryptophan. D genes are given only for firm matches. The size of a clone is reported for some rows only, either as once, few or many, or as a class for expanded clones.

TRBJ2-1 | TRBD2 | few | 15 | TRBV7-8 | CASSLGREPMGEQFF | TGTGCCAGCAGCTTGGGGCGGGAGCCCATGGGTGAGCAGTTCTTC
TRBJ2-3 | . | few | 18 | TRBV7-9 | CASSLIGRVAERMGTQYF | TGTGCCAGCAGCTTAATCGGGAGAGTAGCGGAGCGGATGGGTACGCAGTATTTT
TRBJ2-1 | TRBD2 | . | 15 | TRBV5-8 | CASSFPLAEYNEQFF | TGTGCCAGCAGCTTCCCACTAGCGGAATACAATGAGCAGTTCTTC
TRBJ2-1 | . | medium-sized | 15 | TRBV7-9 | CASSFQGYSYNEQFF | TGTGCCAGCAGCTTTCAGGGCTACTCCTACAATGAGCAGTTCTTC
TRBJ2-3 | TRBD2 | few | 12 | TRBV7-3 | CASSSTSGPQYF | TGTGCCAGCAGCTCGACTAGCGGGCCGCAGTATTTT
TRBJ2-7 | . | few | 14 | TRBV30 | CAWSVGLGSYEQYF | TGTGCCTGGAGTGTGGGACTCGGCTCCTACGAGCAGTACTTC
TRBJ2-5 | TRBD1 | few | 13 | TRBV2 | CASRGTAQETQYF | TGTGCCAGCAGGGGGACAGCCCAAGAGACCCAGTACTTC
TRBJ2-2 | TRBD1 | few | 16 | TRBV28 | CASSIPGQGITGELFF | TGTGCCAGCAGTATCCCGGGACAGGGGATCACCGGGGAGCTGTTTTTT
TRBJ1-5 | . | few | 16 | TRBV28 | CATKTYRDKGNQPQHF | TGTGCCACTAAGACGTACCGGGACAAGGGCAATCAGCCCCAGCATTTT
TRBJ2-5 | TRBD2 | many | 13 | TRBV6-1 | CASLAGEVGRQYF | TGTGCCAGCCTCGCGGGGGAAGTTGGTCGCCAGTACTTC
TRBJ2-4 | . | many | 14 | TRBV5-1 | CASSLGQHKNIQYF | TGCGCCAGCAGCTTGGGACAGCACAAAAACATTCAGTACTTC
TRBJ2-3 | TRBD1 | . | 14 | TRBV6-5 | CASRPDRGTDTQYF | TGTGCCAGCAGACCAGACAGGGGCACAGATACGCAGTATTTT
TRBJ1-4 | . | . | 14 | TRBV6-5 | CASSYDGGDEKLFF | TGTGCCAGCAGTTACGACGGGGGTGATGAAAAACTGTTTTTT
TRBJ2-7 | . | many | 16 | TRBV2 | CASSEARQGYVYEQYF | TGTGCCAGCAGTGAAGCGCGGCAGGGGTACGTCTACGAGCAGTACTTC
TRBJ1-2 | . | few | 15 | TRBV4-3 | CASSQAEQPSYGYTF | TGCGCCAGCAGCCAAGCTGAACAGCCCTCCTATGGCTACACCTTC
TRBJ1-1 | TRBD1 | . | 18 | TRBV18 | CASSPGRTGRREDTEAFF | TGTGCCAGCTCACCAGGGCGGACAGGGAGGAGGGAGGACACTGAAGCTTTCTTT
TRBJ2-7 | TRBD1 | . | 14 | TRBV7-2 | CASRRDRSSYEQYF | TGTGCCAGCCGGAGGGACAGGAGCTCCTACGAGCAGTACTTC
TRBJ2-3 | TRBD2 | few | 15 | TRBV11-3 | CASSFGTSGTDTQYF | TGTGCCAGCAGCTTCGGGACTAGCGGCACAGATACGCAGTATTTT
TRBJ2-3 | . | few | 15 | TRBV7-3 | CASSLKAGSTDTQYF | TGTGCCAGCAGCTTAAAGGCGGGGAGCACAGATACGCAGTATTTT
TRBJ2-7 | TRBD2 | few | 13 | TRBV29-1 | CSVEPGGVGEQYF | TGCAGCGTTGAGCCGGGAGGTGTGGGCGAGCAGTACTTC
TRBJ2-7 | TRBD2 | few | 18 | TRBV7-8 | CASSLTIAGGSSSYEQYF | TGTGCCAGCAGCTTAACGATAGCGGGAGGTTCCAGCTCCTACGAGCAGTACTTC
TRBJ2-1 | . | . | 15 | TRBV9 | CASSVDGRGYNEQFF | TGTGCCAGCAGCGTAGACGGGAGAGGCTACAATGAGCAGTTCTTC
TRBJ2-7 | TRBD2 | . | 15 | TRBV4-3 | CASSQDGREAYEQYF | TGCGCCAGCAGCCAAGATGGGAGGGAGGCATACGAGCAGTACTTC
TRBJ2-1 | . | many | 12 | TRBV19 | CASKGTYNEQFF | TGTGCCAGTAAGGGGACCTACAATGAGCAGTTCTTC
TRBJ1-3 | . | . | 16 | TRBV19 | CASSITGPGGRNTIYF | TGTGCCAGTAGTATAACCGGACCCGGAGGGAGAAACACCATATATTTT
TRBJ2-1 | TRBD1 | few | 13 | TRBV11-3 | CASSHRGRNEQFF | TGTGCCAGCAGCCACAGGGGGCGCAATGAGCAGTTCTTC
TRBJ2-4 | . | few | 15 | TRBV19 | CASSRPGDTKNIQYF | TGTGCCAGTAGTCGGCCAGGGGATACCAAAAACATTCAGTACTTC
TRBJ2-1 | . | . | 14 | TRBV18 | CASFTSGLEDEQFF | TGTGCCAGCTTCACGTCGGGGTTAGAGGATGAGCAGTTCTTC
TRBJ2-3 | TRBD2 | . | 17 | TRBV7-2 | CASSLVGGSLSTDTQYF | TGTGCCAGCAGCTTAGTCGGCGGGAGCCTATCCACAGATACGCAGTATTTT
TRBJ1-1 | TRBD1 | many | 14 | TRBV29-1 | CSVERQGYMAEAFF | TGCAGCGTCGAGAGACAGGGCTACATGGCTGAAGCTTTCTTT
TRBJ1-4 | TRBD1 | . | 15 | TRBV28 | CASSLVGQGEMELFF | TGTGCCAGCAGTTTAGTGGGACAGGGTGAAATGGAACTGTTTTTT
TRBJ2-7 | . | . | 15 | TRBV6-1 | CASSPRTEAPREQYF | TGTGCCAGCAGTCCGCGGACGGAGGCCCCTAGAGAGCAGTACTTC
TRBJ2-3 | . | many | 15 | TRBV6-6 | CASIRDSTDTDTQYF | TGTGCCAGCATAAGGGACTCCACGGACACAGATACGCAGTATTTT
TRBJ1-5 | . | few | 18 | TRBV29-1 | CSVGGFWTAKNSNQPQHF | TGCAGCGTCGGAGGATTTTGGACAGCAAAAAATAGCAATCAGCCCCAGCATTTT
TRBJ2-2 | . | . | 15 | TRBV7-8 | CASSLTPVPAGELFF | TGTGCCAGCAGCTTAACCCCCGTCCCGGCCGGGGAGCTGTTTTTT
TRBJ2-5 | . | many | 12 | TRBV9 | CASSAGGETQYF | TGTGCCAGCAGCGCCGGAGGGGAGACCCAGTACTTC
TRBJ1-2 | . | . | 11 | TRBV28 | CASSTNYGYTF | TGTGCCAGCAGCACTAACTATGGCTACACCTTC
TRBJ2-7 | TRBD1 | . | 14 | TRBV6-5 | CASRKTGDSYEQYF | TGTGCCAGCAGAAAAACAGGGGACTCCTACGAGCAGTACTTC
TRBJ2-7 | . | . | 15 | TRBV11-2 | CASSLALGQGYEQYF | TGTGCCAGCAGCTTAGCGTTGGGGCAGGGCTACGAGCAGTACTTC
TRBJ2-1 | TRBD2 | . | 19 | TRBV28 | CASSLWGLAGVGIYNEQFF | TGTGCCAGCAGTTTATGGGGACTAGCGGGAGTCGGGATCTACAATGAGCAGTTCTTC
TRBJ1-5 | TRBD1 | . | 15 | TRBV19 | CASGRQGAASQPQHF | TGTGCCAGCGGTCGACAGGGGGCAGCTAGTCAGCCCCAGCATTTT
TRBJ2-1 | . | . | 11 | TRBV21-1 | CARIAFNEQFF | TGTGCCAGGATAGCGTTCAATGAGCAGTTCTTC
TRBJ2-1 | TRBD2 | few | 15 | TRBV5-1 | CASSSEGLGHNEQFF | TGCGCCAGCAGCTCGGAGGGACTAGGGCACAATGAGCAGTTCTTC
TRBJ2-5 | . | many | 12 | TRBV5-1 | CASSVVQETQYF | TGCGCCAGCAGCGTCGTACAAGAGACCCAGTACTTC
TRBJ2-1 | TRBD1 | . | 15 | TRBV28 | CASLAEGTGVNEQFF | TGTGCCAGCTTGGCTGAAGGGACAGGGGTTAATGAGCAGTTCTTC
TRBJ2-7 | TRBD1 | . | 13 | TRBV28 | CAIRRTGLDEQYF | TGTGCCATACGCCGGACAGGGCTCGACGAGCAGTACTTC
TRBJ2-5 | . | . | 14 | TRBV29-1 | CSGQSGFSQETQYF | TGCAGCGGGCAAAGCGGGTTTTCACAAGAGACCCAGTACTTC